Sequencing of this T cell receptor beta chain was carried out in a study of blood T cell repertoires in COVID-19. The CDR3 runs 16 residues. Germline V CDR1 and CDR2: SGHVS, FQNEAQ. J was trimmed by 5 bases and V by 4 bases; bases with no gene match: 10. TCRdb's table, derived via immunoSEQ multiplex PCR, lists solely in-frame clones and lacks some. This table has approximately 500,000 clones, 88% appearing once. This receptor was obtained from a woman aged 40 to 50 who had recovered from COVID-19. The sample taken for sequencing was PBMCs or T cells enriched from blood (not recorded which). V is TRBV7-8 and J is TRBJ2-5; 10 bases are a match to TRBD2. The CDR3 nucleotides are TGTGCCAGCAGCTCACCTAGCGGGAGACCGGAGGAGACCCAGTACTTC. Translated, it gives CASSSPSGRPEETQYF.